These T cell receptor beta chains were read from a single sample in a study of response to subunit inactivated influenza vaccine. MiXCR, applied by TCRdb to the RT-PCR reads, yields one record per CDR3 protein. The profile shows 530,000 or so distinct CDR3 sequences, about 25% of them singletons. Source: CD4+ T cells sorted from PBMCs, taken around 5 days after vaccination. The receptor set was obtained from a man in his fifties who received an inactivated influenza vaccine. CDR3s include the opening cysteine and the closing phenylalanine or tryptophan. The D gene is left open where the match is weak. Some rows mark clone size as missing; the rest say once, few, many or name a class of expanded clone.

v_call,clone_size,d_call,j_call,cdr3_length,cdr3_nt,cdr3_aa
TRBV6-5,few,NA,TRBJ2-5,13,TGTGCCAGCAGTTACCTCAGTCAAGAGACCCAGTACTTC,CASSYLSQETQYF
TRBV11-2,NA,NA,TRBJ2-3,13,TGTGCCAGCACCTACCGATTGGGAGATACGCAGTATTTT,CASTYRLGDTQYF
TRBV12-3/TRBV12-4,NA,TRBD1,TRBJ1-2,16,TGTGCCAGCAGTATGTCCGGGACAGGGGGCTCGCCGGTCAGACGCTTC,CASSMSGTGGSPVRRF
TRBV28,NA,NA,TRBJ2-7,13,TGTGCCAGCACACCGGGACGGTACTACGAGCAGTACTTC,CASTPGRYYEQYF
TRBV5-1,NA,TRBD2,TRBJ2-1,15,TGCGCCAGCAATGCGTATAGCGGGAGTATCAATGAGCAGTTCTTC,CASNAYSGSINEQFF
TRBV20-1,NA,NA,TRBJ2-7,13,TGCAGTGCCACCGGCGGGCGCGCGTACGAGCAGTACTTC,CSATGGRAYEQYF
TRBV7-2,few,TRBD1,TRBJ2-5,15,TGTGCCAGCAGTTATGTACAGGGGGCTTGGGAGACCCAGTACTTC,CASSYVQGAWETQYF
TRBV20-1,NA,TRBD2,TRBJ2-7,13,TGCAGTGCTCCATTAGCGGGGCGCTACGAGCAGTACTTC,CSAPLAGRYEQYF
TRBV4-2,few,NA,TRBJ2-3,13,TGTGCCAGCAGCCAAGATGTAGTAACACCGGGGGCTTTT,CASSQDVVTPGAF
TRBV7-9,NA,TRBD2,TRBJ2-3,12,TGTGCCAGCACCCGGGAGGTAGATACGCAGTATTTT,CASTREVDTQYF
TRBV12-3/TRBV12-4,few,NA,TRBJ2-7,15,TGTGCCAGCAGCCCATCGGGGGCATTTATCTACGAGCAGTACTTC,CASSPSGAFIYEQYF
TRBV9,NA,TRBD2,TRBJ2-5,17,TGTGCCAGCAGCGTAGGAAGTGTGGCTAGCGGCCAAGAGACCCAGTACTTC,CASSVGSVASGQETQYF
TRBV7-9,few,TRBD1,TRBJ2-1,15,TGTGCCAGCAGCTCTGCGGACAGGGCCTACAATGAGCAGTTCTTC,CASSSADRAYNEQFF
TRBV12-3/TRBV12-4,NA,NA,TRBJ2-3,11,TGTGCCAGCACGGCAAGATCTATGCAGTATTTT,CASTARSMQYF
TRBV12-3/TRBV12-4,few,NA,TRBJ1-1,14,TGTGCCAGCAGTTTGAAGGCAGTTAACACTGAAGCTTTCTTT,CASSLKAVNTEAFF
TRBV7-3,NA,NA,TRBJ2-1,15,TGTGCCAGCAGCCGTAGCGTGGGCTTTCGTTCGGAGCAGTTCTTC,CASSRSVGFRSEQFF
TRBV28,few,NA,TRBJ1-1,14,TGTGCCAGCAGGGACAGACACCTCAACACTGAAGCTTTCTTT,CASRDRHLNTEAFF
TRBV12-3/TRBV12-4,NA,TRBD2,TRBJ2-2,16,TGTGCCAGCAGTTTCAGCGGGGGGACATACACCGGGGAGCTGTTTTTT,CASSFSGGTYTGELFF
TRBV5-6,NA,TRBD2,TRBJ2-5,16,TGTGCCAGCAGCTTGGAGGCTAGCGGGTATTGGGAGACCCAGTACTTC,CASSLEASGYWETQYF
TRBV4-3,NA,NA,TRBJ2-2,15,TGCGCCAGCAGCCAAGGGGACTCAAGCACCGGGGAGCTGTTTTTT,CASSQGDSSTGELFF
TRBV15,few,NA,TRBJ2-5,13,TGTGCCACCAGGGGGGCGATTCAAGAGACCCAGTACTTC,CATRGAIQETQYF
TRBV9,NA,TRBD2,TRBJ2-1,15,TGTGCCAGCAGCATACTCGGGGGGGTTAACAATGAGCAGTTCTTC,CASSILGGVNNEQFF
TRBV5-1,NA,TRBD2,TRBJ2-3,17,TGCGCCAGCAGCTCAGGACTAGCCGGAATGTCCGTAGATACGCAGTATTTT,CASSSGLAGMSVDTQYF
TRBV5-5,few,TRBD1,TRBJ2-1,16,TGTGCCAGCAGCCCCGGGACAGCTAGCTCCTACAATGAGCAGTTCTTC,CASSPGTASSYNEQFF
TRBV20-1,few,NA,TRBJ2-1,10,TGCAGTGCCCAACAGGATGAGCAGTTCTTC,CSAQQDEQFF
TRBV27,few,NA,TRBJ2-7,13,TGTGCCAGCAGTTCATCGACGACCTACGAGCAGTACTTC,CASSSSTTYEQYF
TRBV6-1,few,NA,TRBJ2-5,16,TGTGCCAGCAGCTCCGGGACATACCGAATAGGGGAGACCCAGTACTTC,CASSSGTYRIGETQYF
TRBV12-3/TRBV12-4,NA,TRBD2,TRBJ2-7,17,TGTGCCAGCAGTTTGCAGCGGGGGCCCCAAGCCTCCTACGAGCAGTACTTC,CASSLQRGPQASYEQYF
TRBV27,many,NA,TRBJ2-1,12,TGTGCCAGCAGACGTACAAGCAATGAGCAGTTCTTC,CASRRTSNEQFF
TRBV12-3/TRBV12-4,few,NA,TRBJ2-2,12,TGTGCCAGCAGTCCCCCAATCGGGGAGCTGTTTTTT,CASSPPIGELFF
TRBV12-3/TRBV12-4,NA,NA,TRBJ2-7,13,TGTGCCAGCAGTTTGCGCTCTCCCTACGAGCAGTACTTC,CASSLRSPYEQYF
TRBV10-3,few,NA,TRBJ2-3,15,TGTGCCACCTCTGACCTGGGGGGTAATTCAGATACGCAGTATTTT,CATSDLGGNSDTQYF
TRBV20-1,few,TRBD2,TRBJ2-5,15,TGCAGTGCTGACTCTGCGGGACTAGCTGGAGAGACCCAGTACTTC,CSADSAGLAGETQYF
TRBV12-3/TRBV12-4,many,TRBD2,TRBJ2-1,16,TGTGCCAGCAGTTTATTAGCGGGGGGTGTCCACAATGAGCAGTTCTTC,CASSLLAGGVHNEQFF
TRBV7-8,few,TRBD1,TRBJ2-1,15,TGTGCCAGCAGCCCCCGGGACAGGGTAAATAGTGAGCAGTTCTTC,CASSPRDRVNSEQFF
TRBV28,NA,NA,TRBJ1-2,17,TGTGCCAGCAGTTTATTCGGTCTCCAGACTGACTACTATGGCTACACCTTC,CASSLFGLQTDYYGYTF
TRBV12-3/TRBV12-4,many,TRBD2,TRBJ2-1,14,TGTGCCAGTATTCTAGCGGGAGTACACAATGAGCAGTTCTTC,CASILAGVHNEQFF
TRBV20-1,few,NA,TRBJ2-1,13,TGCAGTGCTAGTCGTGGCAGGGCATGGGAGCAGTTCTTC,CSASRGRAWEQFF
TRBV6-1,few,NA,TRBJ1-2,15,TGTGCCAGCAGTGATAGGGTGAAGGGACTCTATGGCTACACCTTC,CASSDRVKGLYGYTF
TRBV10-3,few,NA,TRBJ2-3,16,TGTGCCGGATCACAAGTTGGTGGGGTCGGCGCAGATACGCAGTATTTT,CAGSQVGGVGADTQYF
TRBV20-1,NA,NA,TRBJ2-5,11,TGCAGCTTCAGGGTGCAAGAGACCCAGTACTTC,CSFRVQETQYF
TRBV24-1,NA,NA,TRBJ2-3,12,TGTGCCACCAGTAGCGGGACAGATACGCAGTATTTT,CATSSGTDTQYF
TRBV20-1,few,TRBD1,TRBJ1-5,15,TGCAGTGCCAGGTCGCGGGACAGGCCAAATCAGCCCCAGCATTTT,CSARSRDRPNQPQHF
TRBV21-1,NA,NA,TRBJ2-2,19,TGTGCCAGCAGCAAAGCGGGGGGACAGACCGACCCTAACACCGGGGAGCTGTTTTTT,CASSKAGGQTDPNTGELFF
TRBV20-1,few,TRBD2,TRBJ2-3,15,TGCAGTGCTAGAGGACTAGCGGGGGGCACAGATACGCAGTATTTT,CSARGLAGGTDTQYF
TRBV27,NA,NA,TRBJ2-6,16,TGTGCCAGCAGTTTTCTCAGAAGCTCTGGGGCCAACGTCCTGACTTTC,CASSFLRSSGANVLTF